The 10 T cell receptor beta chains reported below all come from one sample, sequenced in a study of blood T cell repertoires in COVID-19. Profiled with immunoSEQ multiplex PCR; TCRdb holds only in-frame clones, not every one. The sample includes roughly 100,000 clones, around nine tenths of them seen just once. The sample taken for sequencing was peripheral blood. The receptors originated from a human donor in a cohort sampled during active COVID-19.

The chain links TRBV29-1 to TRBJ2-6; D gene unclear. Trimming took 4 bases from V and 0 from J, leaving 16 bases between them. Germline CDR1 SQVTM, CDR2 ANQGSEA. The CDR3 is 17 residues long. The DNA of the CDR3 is TGCAGCGTTGTTCACAGTTCGCTCTACTCTGGGGCCAACGTCCTGACTTTC. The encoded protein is CSVVHSSLYSGANVLTF.

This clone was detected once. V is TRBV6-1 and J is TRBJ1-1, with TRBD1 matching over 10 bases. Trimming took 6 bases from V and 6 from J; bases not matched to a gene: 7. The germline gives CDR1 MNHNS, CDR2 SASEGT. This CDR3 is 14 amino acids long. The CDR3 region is CASRWDRGRSEAFF. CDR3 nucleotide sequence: TGTGCCAGCAGATGGGACAGGGGCCGCTCTGAAGCTTTCTTT.

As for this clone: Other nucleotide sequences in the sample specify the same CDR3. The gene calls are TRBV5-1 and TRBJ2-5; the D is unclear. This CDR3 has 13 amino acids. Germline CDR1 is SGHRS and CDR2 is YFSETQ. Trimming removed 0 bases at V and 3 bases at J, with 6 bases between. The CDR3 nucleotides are TGCGCCAGCAGCTTGGTGGCCGAAGAGACCCAGTACTTC. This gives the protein CASSLVAEETQYF.

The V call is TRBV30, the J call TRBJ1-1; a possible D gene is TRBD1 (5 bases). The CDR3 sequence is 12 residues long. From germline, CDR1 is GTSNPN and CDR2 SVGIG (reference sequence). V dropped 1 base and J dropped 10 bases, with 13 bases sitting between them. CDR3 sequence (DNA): TGTGCCTGGAGTGAAAATTGGCAGGGAGCTTTCTTT. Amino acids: CAWSENWQGAFF.

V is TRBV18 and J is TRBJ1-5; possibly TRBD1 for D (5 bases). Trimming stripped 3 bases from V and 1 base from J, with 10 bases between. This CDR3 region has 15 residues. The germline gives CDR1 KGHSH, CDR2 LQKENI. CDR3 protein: CASSPYTGSNQPQHF. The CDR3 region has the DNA TGTGCCAGCTCACCGTATACAGGCAGCAATCAGCCCCAGCATTTT.

The CDR3 region has the DNA TGTGCCAGCAGTGAACTTGGGGCCAACGTCCTGACTTTC. It specifies CASSELGANVLTF. The chain links TRBV14 to TRBJ2-6; D gene unclear. Trimming removed 6 bases at V and 3 bases at J, with 6 bases between. Germline V lookup: CDR1 SGHDN, CDR2 FVKESK. The CDR3 totals 13 residues.

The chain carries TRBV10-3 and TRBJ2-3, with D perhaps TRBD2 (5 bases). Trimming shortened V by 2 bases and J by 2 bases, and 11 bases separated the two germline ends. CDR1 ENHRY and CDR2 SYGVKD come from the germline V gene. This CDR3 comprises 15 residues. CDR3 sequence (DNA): TGTGCCATCAGTGAGGTGGACTTAGACACAGATACGCAGTATTTT. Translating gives CAISEVDLDTDTQYF.

The CDR3 DNA is TGTGCCAGCAGCAAATCGCACCGGGAGCAGTACTTC. Its translation is CASSKSHREQYF. This chain links TRBV21-1 with TRBJ2-7; the table calls TRBD2, which could not be checked here. TRBV21-1 corresponds to a pseudogene. The length of the CDR3 is 12 residues.

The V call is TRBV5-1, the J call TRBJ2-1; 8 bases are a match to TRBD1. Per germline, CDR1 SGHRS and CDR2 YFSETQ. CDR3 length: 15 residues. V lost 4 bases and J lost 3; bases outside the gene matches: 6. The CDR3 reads CASSPQGAVYNEQFF. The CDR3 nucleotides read TGCGCCAGCAGCCCCCAGGGGGCTGTCTACAATGAGCAGTTCTTC. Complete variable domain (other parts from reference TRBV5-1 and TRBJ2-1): KAGVTQTPRYLIKTRGQQVTLSCSPISGHRSVSWYQQTPGQGLQFLFEYFSETQRNKGNFPGRFSGRQFSNSRSEMNVSTLELGDSALYLCASSPQGAVYNEQFFGPGTRLTVL.

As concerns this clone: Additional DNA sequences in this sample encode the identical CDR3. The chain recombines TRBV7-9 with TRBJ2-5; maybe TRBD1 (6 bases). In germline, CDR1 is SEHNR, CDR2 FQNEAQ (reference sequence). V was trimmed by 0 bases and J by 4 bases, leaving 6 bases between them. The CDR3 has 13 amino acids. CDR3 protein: CASSLARGETQYF. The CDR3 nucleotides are TGTGCCAGCAGCTTAGCCAGGGGAGAGACCCAGTACTTC.